The sequence of this T cell receptor beta chain was determined in a study of shared clonotypes between healthy human individuals. This clone was picked up one time. Germline and junction disagree at one end, which may indicate a read error. CDR1 and CDR2 from the germline V gene are SGHRS and YFSETQ. The CDR3 has 15 amino acids. Libraries were prepared by immunoSEQ multiplex PCR; TCRdb keeps only in-frame clonotypes and omits some of them. The sample consists of 2,100,000 or so clones, roughly 95% of them appearing once. The genes are TRBV5-1 and TRBJ2-1; 10 bases map to TRBD2. This receptor was obtained from a man aged 18 to 30 in good health. Sequenced input: naive CD4+ T cells sorted from blood. Subset noted: CD45RA+ positively selected. CDR3: CASSPGTSVYYEQFF. Here the CDR3 DNA reads TGCGCCAGCAGCCCCGGGACTAGCGTCTACTATGAGCAGTTCTTC.